The 21 T cell receptor beta chains presented below share a single source sample, sequenced in a study of regulatory T cells in long-lasting Graves disease. The time point is: persistent/refractory GD, antithyroid drugs over 5 years with positive TRAb. Preparation of the TCR library used RNA extracted from PBMCs. CDR3 regions were amplified by Arm-PCR using iRepertoire HTBI primers to build TCR beta libraries. Using its own MiXCR run on the multiplex PCR reads, TCRdb lists one record per CDR3 protein. There are 430,000 or so distinct CDR3 sequences in the sample; 20% to 25% occur only once, and roughly an eighth lies in the top ten. The specimen was peripheral blood mononuclear cells (PBMCs), collected when the disease was refractory, from a patient treated with antithyroid drugs. These receptors were collected from a female donor with Graves disease.

This clonotype occurred a few times. The rearrangement links TRBV19 to TRBJ2-5; D is unclear. Germline values: CDR1 LNHDA, CDR2 SQIVND (reference sequence). With 4 bases removed from V and 5 bases from J, the gap between germline ends came to 11 bases. This CDR3 is 13 amino acids long. The CDR3 nucleotides read TGTGCCAGTAGTAGACGGGCGGCGGAGACCCAGTACTTC. Encoded protein: CASSRRAAETQYF.

The chain uses TRBV28 and TRBJ2-1; TRBD1 matches at 8 bases. There are 16 residues in the CDR3. Germline assignment: CDR1 MDHEN and CDR2 SYDVKM. The ends lost 6 bases at V and 7 bases at J; junction bases unmatched: 14. CDR3 in DNA: TGTGCCAGCAGCTCCTTAGACAGGGGAATCTTGAATGAGCAGTTCTTC. Translating gives CASSSLDRGILNEQFF.

This clonotype was seen repeatedly, ten times or more. This rearrangement joins TRBV28 to TRBJ2-5; 7 bases fit TRBD1. Per the germline V gene, CDR1 is MDHEN and CDR2 is SYDVKM. The CDR3 extends over 14 amino acids. The V and J ends lost 2 bases and 0 bases, in that order; junction bases with no gene match: 0. CDR3 sequence: CASSLGQDQETQYF. The CDR3 DNA follows: TGTGCCAGCAGTTTAGGACAGGACCAAGAGACCCAGTACTTC.

This CDR3 is CASSLLQPSTDTQYF. CDR3 in DNA: TGTGCCAGCAGTTTATTACAGCCTAGCACAGATACGCAGTATTTT. This sequence joins TRBV27 and TRBJ2-3; D is uncertain. Trimming pared 1 base from V and 0 bases from J, leaving 8 bases between. The CDR3 consists of 15 residues. Germline V gene data show CDR1 as MNHEY and CDR2 as SMNVEV (reference sequence).

The chain employs TRBV4-1 and TRBJ2-7; 7 bases line up with TRBD2. CDR3 size: 15 residues. With V trimmed by 3 bases and J by 3 bases, 8 bases remained unmatched. The V gene's germline CDR1 is MGHRA and CDR2 YSYEKL. The CDR3 bases are TGCGCCAGCAGCCATATTGTAGCGGGCGGCTACGAGCAGTACTTC. Its protein is CASSHIVAGGYEQYF.

This clonotype was seen many times. The CDR3 loop is CASSPQRGETYEQYF. The DNA of the CDR3 is TGTGCCAGCAGTCCTCAGCGGGGGGAGACCTACGAGCAGTACTTC. This chain connects TRBV28 to TRBJ2-7; TRBD2 agrees at 9 bases. The CDR3 covers 15 residues. Germline CDR1 MDHEN, CDR2 SYDVKM. The junction had 7 bases not matched to a gene; V was cut back by 5 bases and J by 2 bases.

This clonotype appeared a few times. The rearrangement joins TRBV20-1 to TRBJ2-6; 8 bases line up with TRBD1. Germline V gives CDR1 DFQATT, CDR2 SNEGSKA (reference sequence). CDR3 length: 17 amino acids. The V segment lost 3 bases and the J segment 2 bases; nucleotides outside the gene matches: 9. The CDR3 nucleotides are TGCAGTGCTAGGGAGATGACAGGGGATCCTGGGGCCAACGTCCTGACTTTC. It codes for CSAREMTGDPGANVLTF.

The J gene is TRBJ1-6, the V gene TRBV5-6; D call uncertain. This CDR3 is 16 amino acids long. Germline-derived CDR1 and CDR2 are SGHDT and YYEEEE. Trimming removed 4 bases at V and 5 bases at J, with 16 bases between. The CDR3 spells CASSRGEVLHNSPLHF. The CDR3 bases are TGTGCCAGCAGCCGAGGAGAGGTTCTCCATAATTCACCCCTCCACTTT.

Notes on this clonotype: A much larger clone lies one base from this, so it may be a read error. For the CDR3, the DNA is TGTACCAGCAGTTACACCGGCCGGGAGCAGTACTTC. Amino acids: CTSSYTGREQYF. The chain carries TRBV6-2 or TRBV6-3 and TRBJ2-7; D unclear. Germline V gene lookup returns CDR1 MNHEY and CDR2 SVGEGT. This CDR3 is built from 12 residues.

The chain combines TRBV18 with TRBJ2-1; no firm D call. This CDR3 spans 15 amino acids. The germline V gene encodes CDR1 KGHSH and CDR2 LQKENI. V lost 0 bases and J 5 bases, leaving 11 bases between the germline ends. CDR3 DNA: TGTGCCAGCTCACCACCGGTTCAGTTCAACAATGAGCAGTTCTTC. It codes for CASSPPVQFNNEQFF.

Comment on this clonotype: Since a far larger clone is one base different, this is likely a read error. The CDR3 region has the DNA TGTGTCAGCAGGCCGTTACAGGGGGCAAGGCAAGAGACCCAGTACTTC. Its translation is CVSRPLQGARQETQYF. V is TRBV28 and J is TRBJ2-7; 9 bases align to TRBD1. Gene TRBJ2-5 matches the end of the DNA better, so the J call may be wrong. Germline V gives CDR1 MDHEN, CDR2 SYDVKM. The CDR3 extends over 16 amino acids.

The chain combines TRBV5-1 with TRBJ2-7; D unresolved. Germline-derived CDR1 and CDR2 are SGHRS and YFSETQ. V shed 0 bases and J shed 7 bases, with 11 bases lying between them. This CDR3 spans 13 amino acids. The DNA for the CDR3 is TGCGCCAGCAGCTTGGAAAACAGCCTAGAGCAGTACTTC. Translated: CASSLENSLEQYF.

Only a few counts were recorded for this clonotype. V gene TRBV27 combines with J gene TRBJ2-7, with TRBD1 identical over 7 bases. Trimming removed 3 bases from V and 7 bases from J; junction bases left unmatched: 6. CDR1 MNHEY and CDR2 SMNVEV come from the germline V gene (reference sequence). The CDR3 sequence is 13 residues long. The CDR3 sequence is CASSFSRQGEQYF. The DNA for the CDR3 is TGTGCCAGCAGTTTTTCCCGACAGGGTGAGCAGTACTTC.

V and J are TRBV7-2 and TRBJ1-6; D not resolved. The germline gives CDR1 SGHTA, CDR2 FQGNSA. V dropped 5 bases and J dropped 6 bases, with 17 bases sitting between them. The CDR3 extends over 16 amino acids. The DNA for the CDR3 is TGTGCCAGCAGCCTCCCGGGGTCCCCTCGTAATTCACCCCTCCACTTT. Translated, it gives CASSLPGSPRNSPLHF.

This clonotype was picked up many times. This sequence joins TRBV6-1 and TRBJ2-7, with a weak D call TRBD1 (6 bases). The V end lost 5 bases, the J end lost 7 bases, and 9 bases lay between the germline ends. This CDR3 is built from 11 residues. The germline gives CDR1 MNHNS, CDR2 SASEGT. The CDR3 loop is CASSQDREQYF. As DNA, the CDR3 is TGTGCCAGCAGTCAAGACAGGGAGCAGTACTTC.

The rearrangement links TRBV20-1 to TRBJ1-5; weak D call: TRBD1 (5 bases). V lost 6 bases to trimming and J lost 5 bases, with 17 bases between them. CDR1 and CDR2 from the germline V gene are DFQATT and SNEGSKA (reference sequence). This CDR3 region has 14 residues. CDR3 DNA: TGCAGTGCCACCCGCGGCAGGGAGGATCAGCCCCAGCATTTT. Translating it yields CSATRGREDQPQHF.

This clonotype was recorded at least ten times. The chain links TRBV7-9 to TRBJ2-5; 7 bases line up with TRBD2. The J segment lost 5 bases and the V segment lost 2 bases, leaving 14 bases of the junction unmatched. CDR3 length: 17 amino acids. Germline V gene sequence: CDR1 SEHNR, CDR2 FQNEAQ (reference sequence). The CDR3 region is CASSLTVREGVMETQYF. Written as DNA, the CDR3 is TGTGCCAGCAGCTTAACGGTCAGGGAGGGAGTGATGGAGACCCAGTACTTC.

The table lists this clonotype with a few counts. CDR3 nucleotide sequence: TGTGCCAGCAGCTTAGGGGCGGGGCTGGGGCAGCCCCAGCATTTT. It translates to CASSLGAGLGQPQHF. The chain joins TRBV7-6 to TRBJ1-5; D is perhaps TRBD1 (5 bases). The germline V and J ends were trimmed by 1 base and 7 bases, with 14 bases remaining between them. CDR3 size: 15 residues. From germline, CDR1 is SGHVS and CDR2 FNYEAQ.

In this sample, this clonotype turned up many times. The V call is TRBV27, the J call TRBJ1-5; the match to TRBD1 covers 12 bases. This CDR3 has 20 amino acids. J gave up 1 base and V 4 bases, and 14 bases lay outside the gene matches. Germline lookup yields CDR1 MNHEY and CDR2 SMNVEV (reference sequence). CDR3 bases: TGTGCCAGCAGTTCCGGAGACGGGACAGGGGGCGGAGGGAGCAATCAGCCCCAGCATTTT. Its protein product is CASSSGDGTGGGGSNQPQHF.

This clonotype was counted only a few times. This rearrangement joins TRBV5-5 to TRBJ1-2; D perhaps matches TRBD1 (6 bases). Trimming stripped 0 bases from V and 7 bases from J, with 13 bases between. The length of the CDR3 is 14 residues. From germline, CDR1 is SGHKS and CDR2 YYEKEE (reference sequence). The CDR3 loop reads CASSLGPGAGGYTF. Here the CDR3 DNA reads TGTGCCAGCAGCTTGGGTCCAGGGGCTGGTGGCTACACCTTC.

This clonotype was detected a few times. The chain is built from TRBV20-1 and TRBJ2-7, with 7 bases that match TRBD2. CDR3 length: 13 residues. V lost 8 bases, J lost 0 bases, and 7 bases stayed unmatched. Germline-derived CDR1 and CDR2 are DFQATT and SNEGSKA (reference sequence). CDR3: CSRAGVSSYEQYF. CDR3 nucleotides: TGCAGTCGCGCGGGAGTCAGCTCCTACGAGCAGTACTTC.